This is a list of T cell receptor beta chains from one sample in a study of blood T cell repertoires in COVID-19. This table comes from immunoSEQ multiplex PCR, and its TCRdb copy is limited to in-frame clones, with some not included. The sample lists some 160,000 clones, over 75% occurring once. Sequencing was done on a sample of peripheral blood. The receptors originated from a man in his sixties or seventies with active or convalescent COVID-19. The CDR3 runs from the conserved cysteine through the conserved F or W. Each record gives: V gene, CDR3 length, J gene, D gene, clone size, CDR3 DNA, CDR3 protein. D genes are given only for firm matches. The listing skips clone size in some rows; elsewhere it reads once, few, many or a size class.

V gene: TRBV25-1; CDR3 length: 14; J gene: TRBJ1-2; D gene: -; clone size: once; CDR3 DNA: TGTGCCAGCAGTGCCCCAGGGAGGGCCAGGGGCTACACCTTC; CDR3 protein: CASSAPGRARGYTF
V gene: TRBV19; CDR3 length: 14; J gene: TRBJ2-3; D gene: TRBD2; clone size: -; CDR3 DNA: TGTGCCAGTAGTCTTCGGGAGGCAAGAGATACGCAGTATTTT; CDR3 protein: CASSLREARDTQYF
V gene: TRBV30; CDR3 length: 13; J gene: TRBJ2-7; D gene: TRBD1; clone size: -; CDR3 DNA: TGTGCCTTCTCCCAGGGGGCGCCGGGCGAGCAGTACTTC; CDR3 protein: CAFSQGAPGEQYF
V gene: TRBV10-3; CDR3 length: 15; J gene: TRBJ2-5; D gene: -; clone size: -; CDR3 DNA: TGTGCCAGTGGGGGGTCGGTTGAGTTCCAAGAGACCCAGTACTTC; CDR3 protein: CASGGSVEFQETQYF
V gene: TRBV7-2; CDR3 length: 15; J gene: TRBJ2-7; D gene: TRBD2; clone size: -; CDR3 DNA: TGTGCCAGCAGCTTGGGTAGCGGGGGTCTTTACGAGCAGTACTTC; CDR3 protein: CASSLGSGGLYEQYF
V gene: TRBV4-2; CDR3 length: 16; J gene: TRBJ2-5; D gene: TRBD1; clone size: -; CDR3 DNA: TGTGCCAGCAGCCAAGAAGGGACAGGGGATGGCGAGACCCAGTACTTC; CDR3 protein: CASSQEGTGDGETQYF
V gene: TRBV10-3; CDR3 length: 15; J gene: TRBJ1-4; D gene: TRBD1; clone size: -; CDR3 DNA: TGTGCCATCAGTGGGTCACAGGGGGGTCATGAAAAACTGTTTTTT; CDR3 protein: CAISGSQGGHEKLFF
V gene: TRBV6-6; CDR3 length: 15; J gene: TRBJ2-1; D gene: TRBD2; clone size: -; CDR3 DNA: TGTGCCAGCAGTTACGCTAGCGGGGGTTACAATGAGCAGTTCTTC; CDR3 protein: CASSYASGGYNEQFF
V gene: TRBV11-3; CDR3 length: 14; J gene: TRBJ2-5; D gene: -; clone size: -; CDR3 DNA: TGTGCCAGCAGCTTAGGGACCGAGGGAGAGACCCAGTACTTC; CDR3 protein: CASSLGTEGETQYF
V gene: TRBV3-1/TRBV3-2; CDR3 length: 14; J gene: TRBJ2-7; D gene: -; clone size: -; CDR3 DNA: TGTGCCAGCAGCCAGAGGCCCGGGTCCTACGAGCAGTACTTC; CDR3 protein: CASSQRPGSYEQYF
V gene: TRBV20-1; CDR3 length: 12; J gene: TRBJ2-1; D gene: -; clone size: -; CDR3 DNA: TGCAGTGCTAGTCTTAGCGAGAATGAGCAGTTCTTC; CDR3 protein: CSASLSENEQFF
V gene: TRBV7-3; CDR3 length: 13; J gene: TRBJ1-1; D gene: -; clone size: -; CDR3 DNA: TGTGCCAGCAGTTCCGGCGGGAACACTGAAGCTTTCTTT; CDR3 protein: CASSSGGNTEAFF
V gene: TRBV10-2; CDR3 length: 14; J gene: TRBJ1-1; D gene: -; clone size: -; CDR3 DNA: TGCGCCAGCAGGGACGGGGGGGCTAACACTGAAGCTTTCTTT; CDR3 protein: CASRDGGANTEAFF
V gene: TRBV6-5; CDR3 length: 15; J gene: TRBJ1-1; D gene: TRBD1; clone size: -; CDR3 DNA: TGTGCCACCCTACCGGGACAGGGTGTCAACACTGAAGCTTTCTTT; CDR3 protein: CATLPGQGVNTEAFF
V gene: TRBV10-3; CDR3 length: 15; J gene: TRBJ2-3; D gene: TRBD2; clone size: -; CDR3 DNA: TGTGCCATCAGTGAGGGGAGCGGGGTAAGGGATACGCAGTATTTT; CDR3 protein: CAISEGSGVRDTQYF
V gene: TRBV7-9; CDR3 length: 16; J gene: TRBJ1-2; D gene: TRBD1; clone size: -; CDR3 DNA: TGTGCCAGCAGCTATCATACGGGACAGCAACTCTATGGCTACACCTTC; CDR3 protein: CASSYHTGQQLYGYTF
V gene: TRBV30; CDR3 length: 12; J gene: TRBJ1-2; D gene: -; clone size: -; CDR3 DNA: TGTGCCTGGAGTGGTGGTGCGGGCGGCTACACCTTC; CDR3 protein: CAWSGGAGGYTF
V gene: TRBV7-2; CDR3 length: 14; J gene: TRBJ2-1; D gene: TRBD2; clone size: -; CDR3 DNA: TGTGCCAGCAGCTTAGGGCTAGCGGGGGGGCCGAAGTTCTTC; CDR3 protein: CASSLGLAGGPKFF
V gene: TRBV10-2; CDR3 length: 15; J gene: TRBJ1-5; D gene: TRBD1; clone size: -; CDR3 DNA: TGCGCCAGCAGCCGACTTGGACAGGTGGATCAGCCCCAGCATTTT; CDR3 protein: CASSRLGQVDQPQHF
V gene: TRBV7-8; CDR3 length: 15; J gene: TRBJ2-1; D gene: TRBD2; clone size: -; CDR3 DNA: TGTGCCAGCAGCCCCGGACTAGCGGGGTACAATGAGCAGTTCTTC; CDR3 protein: CASSPGLAGYNEQFF
V gene: TRBV5-1; CDR3 length: 16; J gene: TRBJ1-1; D gene: TRBD1; clone size: -; CDR3 DNA: TGCGCCAGCAGCTTGGTACCGGGACAGACGAACACTGAAGCTTTCTTT; CDR3 protein: CASSLVPGQTNTEAFF
V gene: TRBV12-5; CDR3 length: 14; J gene: TRBJ1-2; D gene: TRBD1; clone size: many; CDR3 DNA: TGTGCTAGTGGTCAGACAGGGGCAAAGTATGGCTACACCTTC; CDR3 protein: CASGQTGAKYGYTF
V gene: TRBV6-5; CDR3 length: 12; J gene: TRBJ1-1; D gene: -; clone size: -; CDR3 DNA: TGTGCCAGCAGCCCCAGGGGTTGGGAAGCTTTCTTT; CDR3 protein: CASSPRGWEAFF
V gene: TRBV16; CDR3 length: 13; J gene: TRBJ1-2; D gene: -; clone size: few; CDR3 DNA: TGTGCCAGCAGCCCCAACGGGGGGAATGGCTACACCTTC; CDR3 protein: CASSPNGGNGYTF
V gene: TRBV18; CDR3 length: 12; J gene: TRBJ1-6; D gene: -; clone size: -; CDR3 DNA: TGTGCCAGCTCACACGAGGTTTCACCCCTCCACTTT; CDR3 protein: CASSHEVSPLHF
V gene: TRBV6-5; CDR3 length: 14; J gene: TRBJ2-3; D gene: TRBD2; clone size: -; CDR3 DNA: TGTGCCAGCAGTTACTCGGCGGGGGGAGATACGCAGTATTTT; CDR3 protein: CASSYSAGGDTQYF
V gene: TRBV19; CDR3 length: 17; J gene: TRBJ1-4; D gene: -; clone size: -; CDR3 DNA: TGTGCCAGTAGTATAGTCCCCAGGCAAGCAACTAATGAAAAACTGTTTTTT; CDR3 protein: CASSIVPRQATNEKLFF
V gene: TRBV3-1/TRBV3-2; CDR3 length: 14; J gene: TRBJ1-5; D gene: -; clone size: -; CDR3 DNA: TGTGCCAGCACCGCAGGGGTACGGAATCAGCCCCAGCATTTT; CDR3 protein: CASTAGVRNQPQHF
V gene: TRBV10-2; CDR3 length: 12; J gene: TRBJ2-3; D gene: -; clone size: -; CDR3 DNA: TGCGCCAGCAGCGGTAGCACAGATACGCAGTATTTT; CDR3 protein: CASSGSTDTQYF
V gene: TRBV5-5; CDR3 length: 15; J gene: TRBJ2-1; D gene: TRBD2; clone size: -; CDR3 DNA: TGTGCCAGCAGCGGGGGACTAGCGGACTACAATGAGCAGTTCTTC; CDR3 protein: CASSGGLADYNEQFF
V gene: TRBV12-3/TRBV12-4; CDR3 length: 13; J gene: TRBJ1-1; D gene: -; clone size: -; CDR3 DNA: TGTGCCAGCAGGCGCCCAGGGGACACTGAAGCTTTCTTT; CDR3 protein: CASRRPGDTEAFF
V gene: TRBV11-2; CDR3 length: 18; J gene: TRBJ1-1; D gene: TRBD1; clone size: few; CDR3 DNA: TGTGCCAGCAGCTTAGAGCCGGGACAGGTCTCTTTTGGCACTGAAGCTTTCTTT; CDR3 protein: CASSLEPGQVSFGTEAFF
V gene: TRBV5-5; CDR3 length: 12; J gene: TRBJ1-6; D gene: -; clone size: once; CDR3 DNA: TGTGCCAGCAGCTACGGGGGGTCACCCCTCCACTTT; CDR3 protein: CASSYGGSPLHF
V gene: TRBV19; CDR3 length: 19; J gene: TRBJ2-1; D gene: TRBD2; clone size: few; CDR3 DNA: TGTGCCAGTAGTGTTTATTCCCCCCGGCTAGCGGGGGTCCACAATGAGCAGTTCTTC; CDR3 protein: CASSVYSPRLAGVHNEQFF
V gene: TRBV5-1; CDR3 length: 15; J gene: TRBJ1-1; D gene: -; clone size: once; CDR3 DNA: TGCGCCAGCAGCTTGGTGGGGCCGGGCGACACTGAAGCTTTCTTT; CDR3 protein: CASSLVGPGDTEAFF
V gene: TRBV6-2/TRBV6-3; CDR3 length: 15; J gene: TRBJ1-2; D gene: -; clone size: few; CDR3 DNA: TGTGCCAGCAGTTCCCGGGCGACAGGCCTCGATGGCTACACCTTC; CDR3 protein: CASSSRATGLDGYTF
V gene: TRBV6-5; CDR3 length: 15; J gene: TRBJ1-6; D gene: TRBD1; clone size: -; CDR3 DNA: TGTGCCAGCAGAGGAGGGACAGGGGCGGATTCACCCCTCCACTTT; CDR3 protein: CASRGGTGADSPLHF
V gene: TRBV5-1; CDR3 length: 13; J gene: TRBJ1-1; D gene: -; clone size: -; CDR3 DNA: TGCGCCAGCCAGGGACAAACGAACACTGAAGCTTTCTTT; CDR3 protein: CASQGQTNTEAFF
V gene: TRBV6-5; CDR3 length: 15; J gene: TRBJ1-1; D gene: TRBD1; clone size: few; CDR3 DNA: TGTGCCAGCAGCCCAGGGACAGGGTCCAACACTGAAGCTTTCTTT; CDR3 protein: CASSPGTGSNTEAFF
V gene: TRBV5-1; CDR3 length: 15; J gene: TRBJ1-6; D gene: -; clone size: -; CDR3 DNA: TGCGCCAGCAGCTTGATTGGGGGGGGTAATTCACCCCTCCACTTT; CDR3 protein: CASSLIGGGNSPLHF